Listed below are T cell receptor beta chains from one sample, sequenced in a study of T cells in Graves' hyperthyroidism and ophthalmopathy. In TCRdb, the multiplex PCR reads were re-called with MiXCR into one record per CDR3 protein. The data contain under 350,000 distinct CDR3 sequences, 15% to 20% of them singletons. The sample comprised blood. The receptor set was obtained from a woman aged 45-59 years with Graves' hyperthyroidism. CDR3s include the opening cysteine and the closing phenylalanine or tryptophan. Fields, in order: CDR3 DNA, CDR3 protein, D gene, J gene, V gene, clone size. D genes are given only for firm matches. The size entry is marked missing in some rows and otherwise reads once, few, many or a size class.

cdr3_nt: TGTGCCAGCAGTTTCTGGACTAGCGGGAGGTTGGGAGAGACCCAGTACTTC; cdr3_aa: CASSFWTSGRLGETQYF; d_call: TRBD2; j_call: TRBJ2-5; v_call: TRBV12-3/TRBV12-4; clone_size: -
cdr3_nt: TGCAGTGCTGAGGACGGTAACTATGGCTACACCTTC; cdr3_aa: CSAEDGNYGYTF; d_call: -; j_call: TRBJ1-2; v_call: TRBV20-1; clone_size: many
cdr3_nt: TGTGCCAGCAGATCCCTAGCGGGAGAGACCCAGTACTTC; cdr3_aa: CASRSLAGETQYF; d_call: TRBD2; j_call: TRBJ2-5; v_call: TRBV5-6; clone_size: many
cdr3_nt: TGTGCCAGCAGTCAACAGGGCCGAGGGGAAAAACTGTTTTTT; cdr3_aa: CASSQQGRGEKLFF; d_call: -; j_call: TRBJ1-4; v_call: TRBV6-1; clone_size: few
cdr3_nt: TGTGCCAGCAGTGCTCAGGGGGGGCCTAATCAGCCCCAGCATTTT; cdr3_aa: CASSAQGGPNQPQHF; d_call: TRBD1; j_call: TRBJ1-5; v_call: TRBV9; clone_size: -
cdr3_nt: TGTGCCAGCAGTTCCGGACTAGCGTCGGGCACAGATACGCAGTATTTT; cdr3_aa: CASSSGLASGTDTQYF; d_call: TRBD2; j_call: TRBJ2-3; v_call: TRBV3-1; clone_size: -
cdr3_nt: TGTGCCAGCAGCCAAGACTGGGTATCAACAGGTCGGGGCTACACCTTC; cdr3_aa: CASSQDWVSTGRGYTF; d_call: -; j_call: TRBJ1-2; v_call: TRBV3-1; clone_size: many
cdr3_nt: TGTGCAGTGGGCAGACCTGAAAACACTGAAGCTTTCTTT; cdr3_aa: CAVGRPENTEAFF; d_call: -; j_call: TRBJ1-1; v_call: TRBV6-1; clone_size: many
cdr3_nt: TGTGCCAGCAGCTCCGACCGGACGGGCTACGAGCAGTACTTC; cdr3_aa: CASSSDRTGYEQYF; d_call: -; j_call: TRBJ2-7; v_call: TRBV7-9; clone_size: many
cdr3_nt: TGTGCCAGCAGTTACACCCCTCTAGCGGGGTACACCGGGGAGCTGTTTTTT; cdr3_aa: CASSYTPLAGYTGELFF; d_call: TRBD2; j_call: TRBJ2-2; v_call: TRBV27; clone_size: many
cdr3_nt: TGTGCCAGCAGCACAGCGGGGGGGGATCAGCCCCAGCATTTT; cdr3_aa: CASSTAGGDQPQHF; d_call: -; j_call: TRBJ1-5; v_call: TRBV9; clone_size: -
cdr3_nt: TGTGCCAGCAGCCGCACCAGGACATCCGGGGAGCTGTTTTTT; cdr3_aa: CASSRTRTSGELFF; d_call: -; j_call: TRBJ2-2; v_call: TRBV7-8; clone_size: many
cdr3_nt: TGCAGTGCTAGATATGGACAGGGGGCCGGAAACACCATATATTTT; cdr3_aa: CSARYGQGAGNTIYF; d_call: TRBD1; j_call: TRBJ1-3; v_call: TRBV20-1; clone_size: -
cdr3_nt: TGTGCCATCAGTGATGTTGTAGCGGGAGAGTTCACAGATACGCAGTATTTT; cdr3_aa: CAISDVVAGEFTDTQYF; d_call: TRBD2; j_call: TRBJ2-3; v_call: TRBV10-3; clone_size: -
cdr3_nt: TGTGCCAGCAGCCCGCGGACTAGCGGTTACGAGCAGTACTTC; cdr3_aa: CASSPRTSGYEQYF; d_call: TRBD2; j_call: TRBJ2-7; v_call: TRBV3-1; clone_size: few
cdr3_nt: TGTGCCAGCAGTTACTCTCCCGTAAGCAATCAGCCCCAGCATTTT; cdr3_aa: CASSYSPVSNQPQHF; d_call: -; j_call: TRBJ1-5; v_call: TRBV6-2/TRBV6-3; clone_size: many
cdr3_nt: TGTGCCAGCTCACCGTCGGGGGTGCCCACTGAAGCTTTCTTT; cdr3_aa: CASSPSGVPTEAFF; d_call: -; j_call: TRBJ1-1; v_call: TRBV18; clone_size: many
cdr3_nt: TGCAGTGCTAGAGATCGGGGCGGGTTTGGGAAACTGTTTTTT; cdr3_aa: CSARDRGGFGKLFF; d_call: -; j_call: TRBJ1-4; v_call: TRBV20-1; clone_size: -
cdr3_nt: TGTGCCTGGAGTTCGGAAGCAGACAGCAATCAGCCCCAGCATTTT; cdr3_aa: CAWSSEADSNQPQHF; d_call: -; j_call: TRBJ1-5; v_call: TRBV30; clone_size: -
cdr3_nt: TGTGCCAGCCGCTCTGGGGTGGGTCAGCCCCAGCATTTT; cdr3_aa: CASRSGVGQPQHF; d_call: -; j_call: TRBJ1-5; v_call: TRBV12-3/TRBV12-4; clone_size: -
cdr3_nt: TGTGCCAGCAGTCCCGCCCCCGGACAGGGTGTAATAACTAATGAAAAACTGTTTTTT; cdr3_aa: CASSPAPGQGVITNEKLFF; d_call: TRBD1; j_call: TRBJ1-4; v_call: TRBV6-1; clone_size: few
cdr3_nt: TGTGCCAGCAGCTTCGGGGGGTCAGATACGCAGTATTTT; cdr3_aa: CASSFGGSDTQYF; d_call: TRBD2; j_call: TRBJ2-3; v_call: TRBV7-3; clone_size: -
cdr3_nt: TGCGCCAGCAGCCCAGATGTAGGGTTAGGTTGGAATGAGCAGTTCTTC; cdr3_aa: CASSPDVGLGWNEQFF; d_call: -; j_call: TRBJ2-1; v_call: TRBV4-1; clone_size: -
cdr3_nt: TGTGCCAGCAGCCAAGGTGGTCGTGCAGATACGCAGTATTTT; cdr3_aa: CASSQGGRADTQYF; d_call: -; j_call: TRBJ2-3; v_call: TRBV3-1; clone_size: many
cdr3_nt: TGTGCCAGCAGCCCGGACAGTTTTAATTCACCCCTCCACTTT; cdr3_aa: CASSPDSFNSPLHF; d_call: -; j_call: TRBJ1-6; v_call: TRBV9; clone_size: few
cdr3_nt: TGTGCCAGCAGCCTCACGGCAGGGGCGGAAGGCTACACCTTC; cdr3_aa: CASSLTAGAEGYTF; d_call: -; j_call: TRBJ1-2; v_call: TRBV3-1; clone_size: many
cdr3_nt: TGTGCCAGCAGCTTCAATCCGGCGGGACAAGAGACCCAGTACTTC; cdr3_aa: CASSFNPAGQETQYF; d_call: -; j_call: TRBJ2-5; v_call: TRBV7-2; clone_size: few
cdr3_nt: TGTGCCAGCAGCGACGCCTACGAGCAGTACTTC; cdr3_aa: CASSDAYEQYF; d_call: -; j_call: TRBJ2-7; v_call: TRBV9; clone_size: -
cdr3_nt: TGTGCCAGCAGTTACGGCGTAAATCAGCCCCAGCATTTT; cdr3_aa: CASSYGVNQPQHF; d_call: -; j_call: TRBJ1-5; v_call: TRBV6-9; clone_size: -
cdr3_nt: TGTGCCAGCAAAAGGACCGAGGAGGGCTACACCTTC; cdr3_aa: CASKRTEEGYTF; d_call: -; j_call: TRBJ1-2; v_call: TRBV7-9; clone_size: few
cdr3_nt: TGTGCCAGCAGCCAGAGCACAGACAGGGGTGATCAGCCCCAGCATTTT; cdr3_aa: CASSQSTDRGDQPQHF; d_call: TRBD1; j_call: TRBJ1-5; v_call: TRBV4-2; clone_size: few
cdr3_nt: TGTGCCAGCAGTGAAGGACAGCTCTCTGGCTACACCTTC; cdr3_aa: CASSEGQLSGYTF; d_call: -; j_call: TRBJ1-2; v_call: TRBV2; clone_size: many
cdr3_nt: TGTGCCAGCTCATTCGTGGATTTTGTTGCAACTAATGAAAAACTGTTTTTT; cdr3_aa: CASSFVDFVATNEKLFF; d_call: -; j_call: TRBJ1-4; v_call: TRBV18; clone_size: few
cdr3_nt: TGTGCTAGTGGTCGGGACAGAAACACAGATACGCAGTATTTT; cdr3_aa: CASGRDRNTDTQYF; d_call: TRBD1; j_call: TRBJ2-3; v_call: TRBV12-5; clone_size: -
cdr3_nt: TGTGCCAGCAGGCCCACCGGGAGGGCGGTCTATGAGCAGTTCTTC; cdr3_aa: CASRPTGRAVYEQFF; d_call: TRBD2; j_call: TRBJ2-1; v_call: TRBV12-3/TRBV12-4; clone_size: -
cdr3_nt: TGCAGTGCTAGAGAGTCGACTAGCGGGAATGGCGAGCAGTACTTC; cdr3_aa: CSARESTSGNGEQYF; d_call: TRBD2; j_call: TRBJ2-7; v_call: TRBV20-1; clone_size: many
cdr3_nt: TGTGCTATCAGTGATATCGGGGGGGATAATGAAAAACTGTTTTTT; cdr3_aa: CAISDIGGDNEKLFF; d_call: -; j_call: TRBJ1-4; v_call: TRBV10-3; clone_size: -
cdr3_nt: TGTGCCCGGCTAGCGGGAGGTACAGATACGCAGTATTTT; cdr3_aa: CARLAGGTDTQYF; d_call: TRBD2; j_call: TRBJ2-3; v_call: TRBV30; clone_size: -
cdr3_nt: TGCAGTGCTAGCAAACTAGCGGGGGCGGGAGATACGCAGTATTTT; cdr3_aa: CSASKLAGAGDTQYF; d_call: TRBD2; j_call: TRBJ2-3; v_call: TRBV20-1; clone_size: few
cdr3_nt: TGTGCCAGCAGCCCTCTGGACAGGGGCGCGTCCTATGGCTACACCTTC; cdr3_aa: CASSPLDRGASYGYTF; d_call: TRBD1; j_call: TRBJ1-2; v_call: TRBV7-8; clone_size: many
cdr3_nt: TGTGCCAGCAGTAATGGGGGGGACAGGGAGTTTGCTCCCCAGCATTTT; cdr3_aa: CASSNGGDREFAPQHF; d_call: TRBD1; j_call: TRBJ1-5; v_call: TRBV6-2/TRBV6-3; clone_size: few
cdr3_nt: TGTGCCAGCAGCCGACTAGCGGGGGGAGGTGGTGAGCAGTTCTTC; cdr3_aa: CASSRLAGGGGEQFF; d_call: TRBD2; j_call: TRBJ2-1; v_call: TRBV2; clone_size: -
cdr3_nt: TGTGCCAGCAGCCCCCTCCACGGCGATGGCTACACCTTC; cdr3_aa: CASSPLHGDGYTF; d_call: -; j_call: TRBJ1-2; v_call: TRBV11-2; clone_size: many
cdr3_nt: TGTGCCAGCACCGAGGACAGCGGCAACGAGCAGTACTTC; cdr3_aa: CASTEDSGNEQYF; d_call: -; j_call: TRBJ2-7; v_call: TRBV2; clone_size: -
cdr3_nt: TGTGCCAGCAGCCAAGTTGGGGGGCCATTTTACAATGAGCAGTTCTTC; cdr3_aa: CASSQVGGPFYNEQFF; d_call: -; j_call: TRBJ2-1; v_call: TRBV3-1; clone_size: many
cdr3_nt: TGTGCCAGCAGCTTAGAGGGACAGGGGGAAGGCTACACCTTC; cdr3_aa: CASSLEGQGEGYTF; d_call: TRBD1; j_call: TRBJ1-2; v_call: TRBV7-8; clone_size: many
cdr3_nt: TGTGCCAGCAGTTACGCAAGTCAAGATGTAGCTACGCAGTATTTT; cdr3_aa: CASSYASQDVATQYF; d_call: -; j_call: TRBJ2-3; v_call: TRBV6-5; clone_size: many
cdr3_nt: TGTGCCAGCTCCCGAGGACAGGGGAGTCAAGAGACCCAGTACTTC; cdr3_aa: CASSRGQGSQETQYF; d_call: TRBD1; j_call: TRBJ2-5; v_call: TRBV18; clone_size: many
cdr3_nt: TGCAGCGCTCGCTGGTCCTACGAGCAGTACTTC; cdr3_aa: CSARWSYEQYF; d_call: -; j_call: TRBJ2-7; v_call: TRBV29-1; clone_size: -
cdr3_nt: TGTGCCAGCAGCCCCAACCTGGGAGGACAGACCCAGTACTTC; cdr3_aa: CASSPNLGGQTQYF; d_call: -; j_call: TRBJ2-5; v_call: TRBV9; clone_size: -